Presented here are 5 T cell receptor beta chains from one specimen sequenced in a study of post-analysis software for immune sequencing data. Study-level points and caveats: Higher frequency in patients than in controls was seen for roughly five TRBV segments, with TRBV5-6, TRBV5-1 and TRBV20-1 among them.

No cognate antigen is known for these TCRs. TCR beta libraries were prepared from cDNA with unique molecular identifiers. TCRdb called the PCR reads again in MiXCR, with one record for every CDR3 protein. The sample has more than 450,000 distinct CDR3 sequences, roughly 47% seen once. The sequenced sample consisted of blood. These receptors all stem from a girl aged 5-17 years with multiple sclerosis.

The chain employs TRBV27 and TRBJ2-7; unclear D gene. The V end lost 2 bases, the J end lost 7 bases, and 18 bases lay between the germline ends. The germline V gene has CDR1 MNHEY and CDR2 SMNVEV (reference sequence). The CDR3 covers 15 residues. The CDR3 region is CASSLRANLFGEQYF. The CDR3 DNA is TGTGCCAGCAGTTTACGGGCAAACCTCTTCGGGGAGCAGTACTTC.

The chain recombines TRBV7-2 with TRBJ2-4, with a possible D match to TRBD2 (7 bases). Trimming stripped 1 base from V and 7 bases from J, with 17 bases between. The germline CDR1 and CDR2 sequences are SGHTA and FQGNSA. The CDR3 spans 16 residues. The DNA for the CDR3 is TGTGCCAGCAGCTTAGAGGGGGGGTCGTGGGGCAACATTCAGTACTTC. The encoded protein is CASSLEGGSWGNIQYF.

This clonotype was counted between two and nine times. In DNA form, the CDR3 reads TGCGCCAGCAGCCAAGAAAGGGGCTACGAGCAGTACTTC. It specifies CASSQERGYEQYF. The chain has TRBV4-1 and TRBJ2-7; D might be TRBD1 (5 bases). Germline-derived CDR1 and CDR2 are MGHRA and YSYEKL. This CDR3 is built from 13 residues. The V end was cut by 0 bases, the J end by 3 bases, with 6 bases between.

The chain couples TRBV5-5 to TRBJ2-3; 7 bases fit TRBD2. The CDR3 sequence is 15 residues long. J lost 3 bases, V lost 2 bases, and 6 bases had no gene match. CDR1 and CDR2 from the germline V gene are SGHKS and YYEKEE (reference sequence). The CDR3 region has the DNA TGTGCCAGCAGCTTCCTCCTTAGCGGGACAGATACGCAGTATTTT. This translates into CASSFLLSGTDTQYF.

V is TRBV4-1 and J is TRBJ2-7; TRBD1 might be the D (6 bases). Germline values: CDR1 MGHRA, CDR2 YSYEKL. Trimming stripped 1 base from V and 2 bases from J, with 9 bases between. CDR3 length: 14 residues. This chain's CDR3 is CASSQGGQAYEQYF. The CDR3, as DNA: TGCGCCAGCAGCCAAGGGGGGCAGGCCTACGAGCAGTACTTC.